A selection of T cell receptor beta chains follows, all from one sample in a study of T cell responses to AZD1222 COVID-19 vaccine. The method was immunoSEQ multiplex PCR; TCRdb's version includes in-frame clones alone and lacks a portion of them. The data show some 100,000 clones, about 87% seen once. The sample in question was peripheral blood, obtained on day 0 of MenACWY control vaccination. Receptors originate from an adult in good health. The CDR3 runs from the conserved cysteine through the conserved F or W. D genes are given only for firm matches. Clone size appears in some rows only: once, few, many, or a class for an expanded clone.

J gene | D gene | clone size | V gene | CDR3 protein | CDR3 DNA
TRBJ1-2 | NA | NA | TRBV2 | CASSEKTVLYGYTF | TGTGCCAGCAGTGAAAAGACAGTTCTCTATGGCTACACCTTC
TRBJ2-3 | TRBD2 | NA | TRBV4-3 | CASSQVGGARDTQYF | TGCGCCAGCAGCCAAGTCGGGGGGGCGCGGGATACGCAGTATTTT
TRBJ1-6 | TRBD1 | NA | TRBV6-4 | CASTRGRNSPLHF | TGTGCCAGCACCAGGGGGCGTAATTCACCCCTCCACTTT
TRBJ1-2 | TRBD1 | few | TRBV28 | CASRPGQPNYGYTF | TGTGCCAGCAGGCCGGGACAGCCCAACTATGGCTACACCTTC
TRBJ1-5 | NA | NA | TRBV30 | CACSGTTNQPQHF | TGTGCCTGTTCCGGGACAACCAATCAGCCCCAGCATTTT
TRBJ2-1 | TRBD2 | NA | TRBV3-1/TRBV3-2 | CASSVHSGGSSSYNEQFF | TGTGCCAGCAGCGTCCATAGCGGGGGTTCAAGCTCCTACAATGAGCAGTTCTTC
TRBJ2-1 | TRBD2 | NA | TRBV19 | CASSRASGYNEQFF | TGTGCCAGTAGTAGGGCTAGCGGATACAATGAGCAGTTCTTC
TRBJ2-7 | NA | NA | TRBV7-9 | CASSLRGNGDEQYF | TGTGCCAGCAGCTTACGGGGCAATGGTGACGAGCAGTACTTC
TRBJ1-2 | NA | NA | TRBV4-3 | CASSSSDYGYTF | TGCGCCAGCAGCAGCAGTGACTATGGCTACACCTTC
TRBJ1-2 | NA | NA | TRBV4-2 | CASTPQPQASNYGYTF | TGTGCCAGCACCCCTCAGCCCCAGGCCTCTAACTATGGCTACACCTTC
TRBJ1-1 | NA | NA | TRBV12-3/TRBV12-4 | CASSLWDDTEAFF | TGTGCCAGCAGCCTTTGGGACGACACTGAAGCTTTCTTT
TRBJ2-1 | NA | NA | TRBV12-3/TRBV12-4 | CASQGSSYNEQFF | TGTGCCAGCCAGGGTTCCTCCTACAATGAGCAGTTCTTC
TRBJ1-3 | NA | NA | TRBV11-2 | CASSLSGTASGNTIYF | TGTGCCAGCAGCTTATCCGGGACGGCCTCTGGAAACACCATATATTTT
TRBJ1-4 | TRBD1 | NA | TRBV7-2 | CASSPDRGRAAEKLFF | TGTGCCAGCAGCCCGGACAGGGGTCGGGCGGCTGAAAAACTGTTTTTT
TRBJ2-1 | TRBD2 | NA | TRBV29-1 | CSVPGLAVNEQFF | TGCAGCGTTCCGGGACTAGCGGTTAATGAGCAGTTCTTC
TRBJ2-3 | TRBD2 | few | TRBV5-1 | CASSPGASGGPDTQYF | TGCGCCAGCAGCCCTGGGGCTAGCGGGGGTCCGGATACGCAGTATTTT